This T cell receptor (beta chain) was captured by sequencing in a study of blood T cell repertoires in COVID-19. Study context: Whether acute or convalescent, the COVID-19 samples came from the United States, Italy and Spain. Sources were T cells, B-cell-depleted T cells, or PBMCs; the material itself was cDNA or gDNA.

This CDR3 is 16 amino acids long. V was shortened by 5 bases and J by 1 base, with 12 bases between the two germline ends. Germline V gives CDR1 LNHNV, CDR2 YYDKDF (reference sequence). Authors' data handling: How many nucleated cells were present was estimated from reference gene primer amplification. Some clones are missing from TCRdb's copy, which holds only in-frame ones; the method was immunoSEQ multiplex PCR. The DNA gave D and trimming, while V, J and clone size come from that table. The sample includes a few hundred thousand clones, 75% to 85% of them seen just once. This sequence was found in a human donor in a cohort sampled during active COVID-19. The specimen sequenced was peripheral blood. This rearrangement joins TRBV15 to TRBJ2-6; possible D gene TRBD2, 7 bases. The CDR3 loop reads CATSPGGLSGANVLTF. The DNA of the CDR3 is TGTGCCACCAGCCCCGGGGGGCTTTCTGGGGCCAACGTCCTGACTTTC.